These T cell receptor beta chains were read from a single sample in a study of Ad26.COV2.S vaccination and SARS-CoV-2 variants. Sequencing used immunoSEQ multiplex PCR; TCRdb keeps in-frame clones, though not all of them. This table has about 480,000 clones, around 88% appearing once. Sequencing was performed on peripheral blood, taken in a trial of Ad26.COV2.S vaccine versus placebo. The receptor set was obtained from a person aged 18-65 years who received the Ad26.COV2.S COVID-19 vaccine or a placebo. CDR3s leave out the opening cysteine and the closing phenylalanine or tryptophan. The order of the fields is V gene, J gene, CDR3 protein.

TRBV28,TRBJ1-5,ASSLNPQPQH
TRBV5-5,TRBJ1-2,ASSMGQGAFNYGYT
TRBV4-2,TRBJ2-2,ASSQDSSNTGELF
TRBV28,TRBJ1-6,ASSPTARSTPLH
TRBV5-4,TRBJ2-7,ASSRGTSGYEQY
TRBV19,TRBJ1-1,ASGISGQKNTEAF
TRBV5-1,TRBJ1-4,ASSSGDARNEKLF
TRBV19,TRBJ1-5,ASSIVGVEPQH
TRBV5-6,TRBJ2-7,ASSLQLSGPRYEQY
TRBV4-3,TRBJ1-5,ASSQSYPAGPQH